This entry is about one TCR beta chain. The record originates from a study of shared clonotypes between healthy human individuals. For the study at large: Three plates were used per donor for CD4 naive, three for CD4 memory, two for CD8 naive and one for CD8 memory.

Healthy and HIV-negative, the adult donors had no recent acute infections or vaccinations. Germline values: CDR1 LNHDA, CDR2 SQIVND (reference sequence). The trim removed 10 bases at V and 6 bases at J, leaving 12 bases unmatched. This CDR3 contains 14 residues. Repertoires were generated with immunoSEQ multiplex PCR, while TCRdb's copy carries only in-frame clones and drops some. The sample includes millions of clones, over 85% seen only once; the top ten take 0.13% to 0.15%. The V gene is TRBV19, the J gene TRBJ2-1; 7 bases map to TRBD1. The source is a man between 18 and 35 years old in good health. Sequencing used naive CD4+ T cells sorted from blood. Subset given: CD45RA+ positively selected. The chain's CDR3 is CATAEQAGGNEQFF. CDR3 bases: TGTGCCACCGCTGAGCAGGCAGGGGGCAATGAGCAGTTCTTC. The whole variable domain, filled in from reference TRBV19 and TRBJ2-1, reads DGGITQSPKYLFRKEGQNVTLSCEQNLNHDAMYWYRQDPGQGLRLIYYSQIVNDFQKGDIAEGYSVSREKKESFPLTVTSAQKNPTAFYLCATAEQAGGNEQFFGPGTRLTVL.